The clone carrying this T cell receptor (beta chain) showed up just a few times. The antigen is unknown. Addition of a universal primer site occurred through template switching, and cDNA carried unique molecular identifiers. TCRdb redid the calling of the 5' RACE reads with MiXCR, one entry per CDR3 protein. The sample has about 220,000 distinct CDR3 sequences, around 6.9% seen once. The data originate from a study of identical twins. Study-wide results and limits: Fewer insertions marked abundant cord blood beta clonotypes; young adult naive trended weakly, memory not at all.

The CDR3 consists of 16 residues. Germline V gene data show CDR1 as LNHNV and CDR2 as YYDKDF (reference sequence). The ends lost 0 bases at V and 5 bases at J; junction bases unmatched: 6. These same data were also listed under a study on yellow fever vaccine responses in identical twins.

This TCR derives from a woman aged 18-35 years in good health. The sequencing sample was made of memory (CD45RO+) T cells sorted from blood. This chain joins TRBV15 and TRBJ2-3; 9 bases fit TRBD2. The CDR3 DNA sequence: TGTGCCACCAGCAGAGATTTAGCGGGAGCTGGAGATACGCAGTATTTT. Translation: CATSRDLAGAGDTQYF.